This record concerns one T cell receptor (beta chain) sequence. Antigen unknown. Only in-frame clones appear in the TCRdb table, and some are missing; sequencing was by immunoSEQ multiplex PCR. The repertoire holds 300,000 to 400,000 clones, with 74% as singletons. This sample is part of a study of shared clonotypes between healthy human individuals. Findings of the study overall: For sorted subsets, rarefaction showed incomplete sequencing despite large depth. Shared clonotypes: roughly 4.7% naive CD4, under 4% naive CD8, roughly 2.4% memory CD4, 0.35% to 0.5% memory CD8. Relative to memory subsets, naive subsets generally showed larger estimated richness.

This CDR3 contains 16 residues. Germline CDR1 reads SGHTA; CDR2 reads FQGNSA. V lost 2 bases to trimming and J lost 4 bases; unmatched junction nucleotides: 8. The sequenced material came from memory CD4+ T cells sorted from blood. Subset specified: CD45RA-negative fraction. The receptor's source is a man between 25 and 39 years old in good health. This chain links TRBV7-2 with TRBJ2-5; 9 bases match TRBD1. The CDR3 nucleotides read TGTGCCAGCAGCTTAAATACAGGGGGCGGAGGAGAGACCCAGTACTTC. Translated: CASSLNTGGGGETQYF.